The 5 T cell receptor beta chains reported below all come from one sample, sequenced in a study of regulatory T cells in long-lasting Graves disease. Time point of the sample: persistent/refractory GD, antithyroid drugs over 5 years with positive TRAb. The TCR library was prepared using RNA isolated from PBMCs. Libraries of TCR beta came from iRepertoire HTBI primers plus Arm-PCR of CDR3 regions. TCRdb re-analysed the multiplex PCR reads in MiXCR, keeping a single row per CDR3 protein. Of around 510,000 distinct CDR3 sequences listed, 20% to 25% are singletons. The sample in question was peripheral blood mononuclear cells (PBMCs), obtained when the disease was refractory, from a patient treated with antithyroid drugs. These receptors were collected from a female donor with Graves disease.

The chain links TRBV20-1 to TRBJ2-7; D might be TRBD1 (6 bases). This CDR3 is built from 15 residues. V lost 6 bases to trimming and J lost 0 bases, with 18 bases between them. Germline assignment: CDR1 DFQATT and CDR2 SNEGSKA (reference sequence). In nucleotides, the CDR3 is TGCAGTGCGAGGAGCAACCGGGACACCTCCTACGAGCAGTACTTC. Protein: CSARSNRDTSYEQYF.

This clonotype was observed at least ten times. The V gene is TRBV12-3 or TRBV12-4, the J gene TRBJ2-5, with 7 positions matching TRBD1. Trimming took 6 bases from V and 1 from J; bases not matched to a gene: 5. The CDR3 is made up of 14 amino acids. The CDR3 region is CASSRNRGQETQYF. The CDR3 bases are TGTGCCAGCAGCCGGAACAGGGGCCAAGAGACCCAGTACTTC.

V gene TRBV29-1 combines with J gene TRBJ2-3, with a weak D call TRBD2 (7 bases). V was shortened by 5 bases and J by 0 bases, with 21 bases between the two germline ends. Germline V CDR1 and CDR2: SQVTM, ANQGSEA. The CDR3 loop spans 17 amino acids. The CDR3 region is CSVLGQQLALSTDTQYF. As DNA, the CDR3 is TGCAGCGTTTTGGGACAACAACTAGCGCTGAGCACAGATACGCAGTATTTT.

This clonotype has ten or more counts. The chain links TRBV19 to TRBJ2-5; D gene ambiguous. Trimming cost V 3 bases and J 0 bases, with 11 bases left between them. CDR1 is LNHDA and CDR2 is SQIVND in the germline V gene (reference sequence). This CDR3 spans 15 amino acids. The CDR3 bases are TGTGCCAGTAGTATGGTAACACCGTACCAAGAGACCCAGTACTTC. It is translated as CASSMVTPYQETQYF.

This clonotype was found many times. The chain couples TRBV6-9 to TRBJ1-5; no firm D call. With 3 bases removed from V and 0 bases from J, the gap between germline ends came to 9 bases. CDR3 length: 15 residues. Germline assignment: CDR1 MNHGY and CDR2 SVAAGI. The CDR3 DNA follows: TGTGCCAGCAGTTACGGGGATATTAGCAATCAGCCCCAGCATTTT. This translates into CASSYGDISNQPQHF.